This T cell receptor (beta chain) was obtained from a study of T cells expressing NK-cell markers. Broader study findings: The study found these clonotypes also leading the CD3+CD56-NKG2C+ fraction in several donors. The contribution of dominant NKG2C+ clonotypes to CD8+ T cells in a handful of donors was about 1.0-7.0%.

Note on this clonotype: Its specificity is unknown.

TCRdb reanalyzed the 5' RACE reads, giving one entry per CDR3 protein sequence and no DNA. This sample contains approximately 440,000 distinct CDR3 sequences. This CDR3 is 15 amino acids long. This TCR was recovered from a woman aged 45-59 years in good health. The chain is built from TRBV12-3 or TRBV12-4 and TRBJ2-2. Sample: blood T cells: a sorted CD56 or NKG2C T cell subset, CD4+ or CD8+ T cells, or bulk PBMC T cells (not recorded which). The CDR3 loop reads CASSPINPSGGELFF.